Below, 14 T cell receptor beta chains from the same sample are listed, as sequenced in a study of monozygotic twins with inflammatory bowel disease. TCRdb re-called the 5' RACE reads and gives one entry per CDR3 protein, without DNA. The sample totals a few hundred thousand distinct CDR3 sequences. The sequenced material came from blood. Receptors originate from a human donor with ulcerative colitis or Crohn's disease, or a healthy co-twin of an affected twin (not recorded which).

The V gene is TRBV7-9, the J gene TRBJ2-3; TCRdb's D call, TRBD2, is unchecked because there is no DNA. Germline CDR1 is SEHNR and CDR2 is FQNEAQ (reference sequence). This CDR3 has 14 residues. CDR3 sequence reads: CASSLGREADTQYF.

The chain recombines TRBV27 with TRBJ2-4; checking the TCRdb D call of TRBD2 is not possible without DNA. Germline V gene sequence: CDR1 MNHEY, CDR2 SMNVEV (reference sequence). The CDR3 runs 16 residues. CDR3: CASSTGRTENKNIQYF.

This sequence joins TRBV7-9 and TRBJ1-5; checking the TCRdb D call of TRBD1 is not possible without DNA. Germline values: CDR1 SEHNR, CDR2 FQNEAQ (reference sequence). This CDR3 spans 15 amino acids. CDR3 sequence: CASSLDGQGLQPQHF.

This chain connects TRBV5-1 to TRBJ2-1; the D call from TCRdb, TRBD2, cannot be confirmed without DNA. The germline gives CDR1 SGHRS, CDR2 YFSETQ. The CDR3 runs 15 residues. The CDR3 sequence: CASSPETSGYNEQFF.

V gene TRBV12-3 or TRBV12-4 combines with J gene TRBJ1-1; TCRdb calls TRBD1, which cannot be checked without DNA. The CDR3 runs 13 residues. CDR3 loop: CASTPSVGTEAFF.

The CDR3 reads CASSIGQAYNEQFF. This chain joins TRBV19 and TRBJ2-1; lacking DNA, the TRBD1 call made by TCRdb goes unchecked. The CDR3 is made up of 14 amino acids. The germline CDR1 and CDR2 sequences are LNHDA and SQIVND (reference sequence). Based on the CDR3 plus reference TRBV19 and TRBJ2-1, the full variable domain is DGGITQSPKYLFRKEGQNVTLSCEQNLNHDAMYWYRQDPGQGLRLIYYSQIVNDFQKGDIAEGYSVSREKKESFPLTVTSAQKNPTAFYLCASSIGQAYNEQFFGPGTRLTVL.

The chain has TRBV7-2 and TRBJ1-2; checking the TCRdb D call of TRBD1 is not possible without DNA. Germline V lookup: CDR1 SGHTA, CDR2 FQGNSA. This CDR3 spans 12 amino acids. This CDR3 is CASRRQGYGYTF.

The chain combines TRBV6-5 with TRBJ2-1. The CDR3 is made up of 17 amino acids. Germline V CDR1 and CDR2: MNHEY, SVGAGI. CDR3 residues: CASSYSFRPHGLNEQFF.

The chain carries TRBV5-1 and TRBJ1-5. Germline V CDR1 and CDR2: SGHRS, YFSETQ. The CDR3 length is 13 residues. The CDR3 region is CASSTDHSQPQHF. Combining the CDR3 with reference TRBV5-1 and TRBJ1-5 gives the whole variable domain KAGVTQTPRYLIKTRGQQVTLSCSPISGHRSVSWYQQTPGQGLQFLFEYFSETQRNKGNFPGRFSGRQFSNSRSEMNVSTLELGDSALYLCASSTDHSQPQHFGDGTRLSIL.

This chain connects TRBV2 to TRBJ1-6. This CDR3 region has 14 residues. Germline CDR1 and CDR2: SNHLY and FYNNEI. CDR3 in amino acids: CASSKEADNSPLHF.

This rearrangement joins TRBV10-1 to TRBJ2-3; as DNA is missing, the TRBD1 call by TCRdb cannot be tested. The germline CDR1 and CDR2 sequences are WNHNN and SYGVQD (reference sequence). The CDR3 has 15 amino acids. The CDR3 sequence: CASSLKGTGTDTQYF.

The chain combines TRBV6-2 or TRBV6-3 with TRBJ2-7; TCRdb's assignment of TRBD2 cannot be checked, as there is no DNA. The V gene's germline CDR1 is MNHEY and CDR2 SVGEGT. The CDR3 is made up of 14 amino acids. The CDR3 loop is CASSYSGSTYEQYF.

The chain has TRBV2 and TRBJ1-1; TCRdb outputs TRBD1, but without DNA this stays unchecked. Germline CDR1 reads SNHLY; CDR2 reads FYNNEI. The CDR3 totals 16 residues. Here the CDR3 reads CASSWRPGQPNTEAFF.

This rearrangement joins TRBV9 to TRBJ2-2; TCRdb selects TRBD2, and the lack of DNA leaves this call unchecked. CDR1 is SGDLS, CDR2 YYNGEE, per germline. The CDR3 spans 18 residues. CDR3 residues: CASSALAGGPEDTGELFF.